Here is one T cell receptor (beta chain) with its context. Its antigen is undetermined. The V end was cut by 6 bases, the J end by 0 bases, with 20 bases between. CDR3 length: 17 amino acids. CDR1 is MGHDK and CDR2 is SYGVNS in the germline V gene. The data derive from a study of cytomegalovirus exposure and HLA in healthy donors. Study information: Sequencing of 150 million to 200 million T cells in an earlier analysis found under 120 million unique TCR beta sequences. Study-wide results and caveats: Per a prior analysis, the majority of TCR beta V segments were productive roughly 90% or roughly 30% of the time. What a later analysis showed was that several of the most significant clusters appeared linked to common viral pathogens.

Primers for the PCR totalled 60 Vbeta and 13 Jbeta. Original handling: The count from a later analysis was tens of millions of unique TCR beta chains, around 11 million of them shared. Clones were sequenced by immunoSEQ multiplex PCR, and TCRdb holds only the in-frame ones, with some missing. The V and J calls and the clone size are those of that table, but D and trimming were determined from the DNA. In all, the sample yields approximately 110,000 clones. The receptor was isolated from a man in his late teens or twenties in good health and CMV-seronegative. The genes are TRBV25-1 and TRBJ1-2, with unresolved D. Sequenced sample: PBMCs. The CDR3 coding sequence is TGTGCCAGCAGCTCATTGTCGCGAGGCCTTACTAACTATGGCTACACCTTC. Encoded protein: CASSSLSRGLTNYGYTF.